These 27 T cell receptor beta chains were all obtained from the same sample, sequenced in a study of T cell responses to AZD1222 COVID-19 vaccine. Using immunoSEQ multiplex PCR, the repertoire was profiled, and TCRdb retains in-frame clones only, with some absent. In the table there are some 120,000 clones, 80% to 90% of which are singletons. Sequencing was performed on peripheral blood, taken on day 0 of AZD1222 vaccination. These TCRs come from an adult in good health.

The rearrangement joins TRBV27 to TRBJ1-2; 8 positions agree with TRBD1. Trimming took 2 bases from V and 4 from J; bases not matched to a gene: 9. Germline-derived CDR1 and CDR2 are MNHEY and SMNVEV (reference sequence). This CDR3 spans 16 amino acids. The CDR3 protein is CASSLRQGAGVYGYTF. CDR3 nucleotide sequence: TGTGCCAGCAGTTTACGGCAGGGGGCTGGAGTCTATGGCTACACCTTC.

The CDR3 DNA reads TGTGCCAGCAGCTTCCTGTCACAGGGCGAGCAGTTCTTC. This sequence encodes CASSFLSQGEQFF. This rearrangement joins TRBV7-3 to TRBJ2-1; the D gene is possibly TRBD1 (6 bases). Germline values: CDR1 SGHTA, CDR2 FQGTGA. The CDR3 is made up of 13 amino acids. V was shortened by 3 bases and J by 10 bases, with 13 bases between the two germline ends. Together with reference TRBV7-3 and TRBJ2-1, the CDR3 gives the full variable domain: GAGVSQTPSNKVTEKGKYVELRCDPISGHTALYWYRQSLGQGPEFLIYFQGTGAADDSGLPNDRFFAVRPEGSVSTLKIQRTERGDSAVYLCASSFLSQGEQFFGPGTRLTVL.

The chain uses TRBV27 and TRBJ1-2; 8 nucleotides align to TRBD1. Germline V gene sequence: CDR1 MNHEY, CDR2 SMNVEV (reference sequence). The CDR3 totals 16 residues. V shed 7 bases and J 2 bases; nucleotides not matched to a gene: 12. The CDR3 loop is CASTPSGYRGNYGYTF. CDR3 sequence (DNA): TGTGCCAGCACCCCCAGTGGGTACAGGGGGAACTATGGCTACACCTTC.

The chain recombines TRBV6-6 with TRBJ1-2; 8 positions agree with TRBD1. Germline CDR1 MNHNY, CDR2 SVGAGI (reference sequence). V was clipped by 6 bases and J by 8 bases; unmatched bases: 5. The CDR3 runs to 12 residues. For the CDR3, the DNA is TGTGCCAGCAGGGGACAGGTGGGAGGCTACACCTTC. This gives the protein CASRGQVGGYTF.

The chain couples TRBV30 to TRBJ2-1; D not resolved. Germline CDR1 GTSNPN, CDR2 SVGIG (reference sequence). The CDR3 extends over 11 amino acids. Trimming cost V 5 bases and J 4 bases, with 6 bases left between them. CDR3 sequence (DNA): TGTGCCTGGGATACTTACAATGAGCAGTTCTTC. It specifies CAWDTYNEQFF.

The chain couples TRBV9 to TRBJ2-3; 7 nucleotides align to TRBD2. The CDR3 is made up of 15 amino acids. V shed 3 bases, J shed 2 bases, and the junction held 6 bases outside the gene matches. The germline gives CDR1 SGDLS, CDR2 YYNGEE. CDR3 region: CASSATGTNTDTQYF. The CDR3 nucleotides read TGTGCCAGCAGCGCAACCGGGACTAACACAGATACGCAGTATTTT.

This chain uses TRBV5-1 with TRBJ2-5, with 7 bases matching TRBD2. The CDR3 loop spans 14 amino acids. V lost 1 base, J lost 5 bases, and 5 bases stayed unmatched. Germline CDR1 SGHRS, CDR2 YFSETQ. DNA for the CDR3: TGCGCCAGCAGCTTGTTGGGAGGGTTGGAGACCCAGTACTTC. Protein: CASSLLGGLETQYF.

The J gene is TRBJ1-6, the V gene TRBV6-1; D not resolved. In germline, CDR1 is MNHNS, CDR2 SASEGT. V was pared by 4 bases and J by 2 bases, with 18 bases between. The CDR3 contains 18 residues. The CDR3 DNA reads TGTGCCAGCAGTGCCCGGGGAGGAACTATCGCCTATAATTCACCCCTCCACTTT. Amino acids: CASSARGGTIAYNSPLHF.

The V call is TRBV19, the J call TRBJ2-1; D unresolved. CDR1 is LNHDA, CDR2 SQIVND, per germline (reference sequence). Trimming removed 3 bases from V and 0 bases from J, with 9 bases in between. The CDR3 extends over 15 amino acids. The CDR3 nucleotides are TGTGCCAGTAGTATCTCATGGACCTCCTACAATGAGCAGTTCTTC. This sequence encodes CASSISWTSYNEQFF.

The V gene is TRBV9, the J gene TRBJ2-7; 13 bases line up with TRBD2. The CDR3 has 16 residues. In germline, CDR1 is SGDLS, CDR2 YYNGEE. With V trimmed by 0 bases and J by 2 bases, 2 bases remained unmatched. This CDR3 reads CASSVDGLAGAYEQYF. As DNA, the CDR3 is TGTGCCAGCAGCGTAGACGGACTAGCGGGAGCCTACGAGCAGTACTTC. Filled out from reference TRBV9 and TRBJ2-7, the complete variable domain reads DSGVTQTPKHLITATGQRVTLRCSPRSGDLSVYWYQQSLDQGLQFLIQYYNGEERAKGNILERFSAQQFPDLHSELNLSSLELGDSALYFCASSVDGLAGAYEQYFGPGTRLTVT.

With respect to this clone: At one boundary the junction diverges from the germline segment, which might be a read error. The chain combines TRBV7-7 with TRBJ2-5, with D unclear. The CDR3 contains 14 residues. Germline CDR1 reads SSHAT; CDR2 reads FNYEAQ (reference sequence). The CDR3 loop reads CASSPAGLGETQYF. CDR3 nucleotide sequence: TGTGCTAGCAGCCCCGCCGGGCTGGGAGAGACCCAGTACTTC.

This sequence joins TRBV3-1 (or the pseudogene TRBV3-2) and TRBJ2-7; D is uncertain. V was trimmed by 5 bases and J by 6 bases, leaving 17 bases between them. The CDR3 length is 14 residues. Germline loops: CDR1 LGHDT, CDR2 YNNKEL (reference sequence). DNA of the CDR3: TGTGCCAGCAGCACGCGAACCGATGCCTCCGAGCAGTACTTC. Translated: CASSTRTDASEQYF.

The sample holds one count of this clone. The CDR3 DNA reads TGTGCCAGTAGTATCTTGGGGGGCGGTCAGCCCCAGCATTTT. Its protein product is CASSILGGGQPQHF. V gene TRBV19 combines with J gene TRBJ1-5, with a possible D match to TRBD1 (6 bases). Germline assignment: CDR1 LNHDA and CDR2 SQIVND (reference sequence). The CDR3 consists of 14 residues. V lost 3 bases and J lost 6, with 12 bases in between.

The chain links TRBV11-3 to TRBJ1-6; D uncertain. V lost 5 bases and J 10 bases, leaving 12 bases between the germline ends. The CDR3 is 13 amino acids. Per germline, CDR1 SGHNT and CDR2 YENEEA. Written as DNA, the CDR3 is TGTGCCAGCAGCAAAGGTCCTACATCACCCCTCCACTTT. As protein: CASSKGPTSPLHF. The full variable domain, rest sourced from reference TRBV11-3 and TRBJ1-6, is EAGVVQSPRYKIIEKKQPVAFWCNPISGHNTLYWYLQNLGQGPELLIRYENEEAVDDSQLPKDRFSAERLKGVDSTLKIQPAELGDSAVYLCASSKGPTSPLHFGNGTRLTVT.

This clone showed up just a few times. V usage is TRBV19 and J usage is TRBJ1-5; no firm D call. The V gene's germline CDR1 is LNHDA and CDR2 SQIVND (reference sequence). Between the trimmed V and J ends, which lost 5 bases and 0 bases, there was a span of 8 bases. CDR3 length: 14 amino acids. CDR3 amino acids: CASSLGYSNQPQHF. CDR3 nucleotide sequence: TGTGCCAGTAGTCTGGGGTATAGCAATCAGCCCCAGCATTTT.

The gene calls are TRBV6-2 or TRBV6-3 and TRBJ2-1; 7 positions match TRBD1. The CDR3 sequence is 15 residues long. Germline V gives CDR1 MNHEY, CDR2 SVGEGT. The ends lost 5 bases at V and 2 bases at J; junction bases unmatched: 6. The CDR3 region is CASSLRDSTYNEQFF. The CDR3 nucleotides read TGTGCCAGCAGTCTCCGGGACAGCACCTACAATGAGCAGTTCTTC.

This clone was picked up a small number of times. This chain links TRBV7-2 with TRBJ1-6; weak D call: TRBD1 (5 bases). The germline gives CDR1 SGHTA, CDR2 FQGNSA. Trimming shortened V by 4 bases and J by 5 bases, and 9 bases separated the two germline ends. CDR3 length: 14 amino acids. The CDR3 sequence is CASSSGTNNSPLHF. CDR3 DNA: TGTGCCAGCAGCTCGGGGACCAATAATTCACCCCTCCACTTT.

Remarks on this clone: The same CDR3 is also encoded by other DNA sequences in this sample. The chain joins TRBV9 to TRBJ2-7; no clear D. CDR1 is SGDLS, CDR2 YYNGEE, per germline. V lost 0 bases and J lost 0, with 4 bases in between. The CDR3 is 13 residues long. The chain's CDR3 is CASSVGVSYEQYF. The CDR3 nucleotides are TGTGCCAGCAGCGTAGGTGTCTCCTACGAGCAGTACTTC.

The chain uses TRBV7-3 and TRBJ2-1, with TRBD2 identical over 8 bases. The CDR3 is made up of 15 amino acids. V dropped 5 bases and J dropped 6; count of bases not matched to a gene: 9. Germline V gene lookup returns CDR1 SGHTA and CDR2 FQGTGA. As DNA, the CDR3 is TGTGCCAGCAGCCTCCTGACTAGCGCTAGCAATGAGCAGTTCTTC. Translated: CASSLLTSASNEQFF.

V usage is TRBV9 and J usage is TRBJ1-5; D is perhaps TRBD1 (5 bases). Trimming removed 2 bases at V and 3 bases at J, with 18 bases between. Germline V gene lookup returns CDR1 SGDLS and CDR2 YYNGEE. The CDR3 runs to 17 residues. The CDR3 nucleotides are TGTGCCAGCAGCGTCGGGAAAGGGAGAGGGGTCAATCAGCCCCAGCATTTT. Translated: CASSVGKGRGVNQPQHF.

CDR3 sequence reads: CASSVRGGEKGTIYF. As DNA, the CDR3 is TGTGCCAGCAGTGTTCGAGGAGGGGAAAAAGGGACCATATATTTT. This chain connects TRBV2 to TRBJ1-3; possible D gene TRBD1, 5 bases. Trimming removed 4 bases at V and 10 bases at J, with 20 bases between. The CDR3 length is 15 residues. Germline V gene lookup returns CDR1 SNHLY and CDR2 FYNNEI.

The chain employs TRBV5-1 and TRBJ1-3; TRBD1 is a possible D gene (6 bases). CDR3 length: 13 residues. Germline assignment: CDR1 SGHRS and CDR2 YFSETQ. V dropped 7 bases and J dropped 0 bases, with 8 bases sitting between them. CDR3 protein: CASQTGSGNTIYF. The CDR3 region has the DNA TGCGCCAGCCAGACAGGCTCTGGAAACACCATATATTTT. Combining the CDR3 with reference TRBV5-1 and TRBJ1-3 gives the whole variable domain KAGVTQTPRYLIKTRGQQVTLSCSPISGHRSVSWYQQTPGQGLQFLFEYFSETQRNKGNFPGRFSGRQFSNSRSEMNVSTLELGDSALYLCASQTGSGNTIYFGEGSWLTVV.

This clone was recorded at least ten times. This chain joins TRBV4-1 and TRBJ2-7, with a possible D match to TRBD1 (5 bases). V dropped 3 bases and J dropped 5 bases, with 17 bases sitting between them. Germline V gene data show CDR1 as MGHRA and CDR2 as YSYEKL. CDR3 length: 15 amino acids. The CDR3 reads CASSQTVVRADEQYF. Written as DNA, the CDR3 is TGCGCCAGCAGCCAGACAGTGGTCAGGGCCGACGAGCAGTACTTC.

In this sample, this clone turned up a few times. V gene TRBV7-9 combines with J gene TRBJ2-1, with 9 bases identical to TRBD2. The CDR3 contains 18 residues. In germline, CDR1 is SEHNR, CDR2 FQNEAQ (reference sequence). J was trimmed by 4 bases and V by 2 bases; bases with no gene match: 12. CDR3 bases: TGTGCCAGCAGCTTAAAAGTGAGGCTAGCGGGGCAATACAATGAGCAGTTCTTC. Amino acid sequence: CASSLKVRLAGQYNEQFF.

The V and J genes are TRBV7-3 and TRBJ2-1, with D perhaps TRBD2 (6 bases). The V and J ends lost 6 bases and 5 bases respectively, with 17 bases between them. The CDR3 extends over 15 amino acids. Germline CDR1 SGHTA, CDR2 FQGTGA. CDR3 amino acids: CASRETSLSNNEQFF. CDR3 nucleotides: TGTGCCAGCAGGGAGACTAGTTTGTCGAACAATGAGCAGTTCTTC.

DNA of the CDR3: TGTGCCAGTAGTATGAGGGGACTAGCGGCGACCGGGGAGCTGTTTTTT. Its translation: CASSMRGLAATGELFF. The rearrangement joins TRBV19 to TRBJ2-2, with 11 bases identical to TRBD2. The CDR3 is 16 residues long. Unmatched junction bases numbered 5, after V lost 3 bases and J lost 5 bases. Germline CDR1 LNHDA, CDR2 SQIVND (reference sequence).

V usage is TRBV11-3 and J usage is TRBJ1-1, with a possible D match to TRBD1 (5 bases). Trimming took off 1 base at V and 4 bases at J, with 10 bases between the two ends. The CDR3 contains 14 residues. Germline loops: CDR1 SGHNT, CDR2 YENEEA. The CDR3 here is CASSLGGGVTEAFF. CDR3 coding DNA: TGTGCCAGCAGCTTAGGCGGGGGGGTCACTGAAGCTTTCTTT. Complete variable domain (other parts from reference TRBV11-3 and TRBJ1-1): EAGVVQSPRYKIIEKKQPVAFWCNPISGHNTLYWYLQNLGQGPELLIRYENEEAVDDSQLPKDRFSAERLKGVDSTLKIQPAELGDSAVYLCASSLGGGVTEAFFGQGTRLTVV.